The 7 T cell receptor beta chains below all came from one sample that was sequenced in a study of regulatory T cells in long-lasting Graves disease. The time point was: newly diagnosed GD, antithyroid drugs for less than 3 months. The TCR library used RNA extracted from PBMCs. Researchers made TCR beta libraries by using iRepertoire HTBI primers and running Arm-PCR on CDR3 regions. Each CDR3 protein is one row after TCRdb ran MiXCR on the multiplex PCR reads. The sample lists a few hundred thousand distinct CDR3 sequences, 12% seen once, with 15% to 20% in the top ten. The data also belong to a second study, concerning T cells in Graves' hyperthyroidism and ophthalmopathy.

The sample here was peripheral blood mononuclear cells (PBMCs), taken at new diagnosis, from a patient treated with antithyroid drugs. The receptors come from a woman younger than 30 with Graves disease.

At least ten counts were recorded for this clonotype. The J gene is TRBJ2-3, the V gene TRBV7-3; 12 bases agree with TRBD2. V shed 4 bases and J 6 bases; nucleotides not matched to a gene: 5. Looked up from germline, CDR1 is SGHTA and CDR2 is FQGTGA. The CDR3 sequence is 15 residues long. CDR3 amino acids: CASSSTSGSWDTQYF. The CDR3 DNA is TGTGCCAGCAGCTCGACTAGCGGGAGTTGGGATACGCAGTATTTT.

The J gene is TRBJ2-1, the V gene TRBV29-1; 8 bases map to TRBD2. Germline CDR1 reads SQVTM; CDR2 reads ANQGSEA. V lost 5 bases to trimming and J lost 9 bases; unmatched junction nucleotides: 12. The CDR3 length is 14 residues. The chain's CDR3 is CSVRSGSSVGEQFF. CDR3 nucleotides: TGCAGCGTTCGAAGCGGGAGTTCCGTCGGTGAGCAGTTCTTC.

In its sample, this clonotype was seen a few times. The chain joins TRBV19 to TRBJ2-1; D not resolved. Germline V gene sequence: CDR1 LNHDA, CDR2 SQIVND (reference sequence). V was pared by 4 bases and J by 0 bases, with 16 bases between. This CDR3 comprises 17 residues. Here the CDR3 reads CASSTSSRTCSYNEQFF. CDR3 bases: TGTGCCAGTAGTACGTCCTCCAGGACCTGCTCCTACAATGAGCAGTTCTTC.

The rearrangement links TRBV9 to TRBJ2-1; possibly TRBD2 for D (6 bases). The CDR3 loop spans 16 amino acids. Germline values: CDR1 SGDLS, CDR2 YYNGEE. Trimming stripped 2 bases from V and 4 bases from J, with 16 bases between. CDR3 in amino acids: CASSVFGSSGYNEQFF. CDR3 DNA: TGTGCCAGCAGCGTCTTCGGTTCAAGCGGGTACAATGAGCAGTTCTTC.

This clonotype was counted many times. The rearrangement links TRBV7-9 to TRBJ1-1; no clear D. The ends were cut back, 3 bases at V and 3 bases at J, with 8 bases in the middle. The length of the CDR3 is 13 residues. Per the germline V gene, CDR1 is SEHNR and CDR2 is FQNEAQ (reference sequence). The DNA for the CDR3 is TGTGCCAGCAGCTTCGACACGGACACTGAAGCTTTCTTT. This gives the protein CASSFDTDTEAFF.

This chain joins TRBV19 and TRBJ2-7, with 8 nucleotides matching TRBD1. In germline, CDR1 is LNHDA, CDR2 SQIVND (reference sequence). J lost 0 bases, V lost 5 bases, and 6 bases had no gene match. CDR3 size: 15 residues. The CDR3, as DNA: TGTGCCAGTAGTCCTCGACAGGGGAGCTCCTACGAGCAGTACGTC. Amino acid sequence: CASSPRQGSSYEQYV.

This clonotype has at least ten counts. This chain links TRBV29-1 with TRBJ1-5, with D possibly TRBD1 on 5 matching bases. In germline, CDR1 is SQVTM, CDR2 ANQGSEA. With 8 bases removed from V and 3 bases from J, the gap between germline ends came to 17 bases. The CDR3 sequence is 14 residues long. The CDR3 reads CSIRGGGTNQPQHF. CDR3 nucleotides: TGCAGCATACGGGGGGGGGGTACCAATCAGCCCCAGCATTTT.